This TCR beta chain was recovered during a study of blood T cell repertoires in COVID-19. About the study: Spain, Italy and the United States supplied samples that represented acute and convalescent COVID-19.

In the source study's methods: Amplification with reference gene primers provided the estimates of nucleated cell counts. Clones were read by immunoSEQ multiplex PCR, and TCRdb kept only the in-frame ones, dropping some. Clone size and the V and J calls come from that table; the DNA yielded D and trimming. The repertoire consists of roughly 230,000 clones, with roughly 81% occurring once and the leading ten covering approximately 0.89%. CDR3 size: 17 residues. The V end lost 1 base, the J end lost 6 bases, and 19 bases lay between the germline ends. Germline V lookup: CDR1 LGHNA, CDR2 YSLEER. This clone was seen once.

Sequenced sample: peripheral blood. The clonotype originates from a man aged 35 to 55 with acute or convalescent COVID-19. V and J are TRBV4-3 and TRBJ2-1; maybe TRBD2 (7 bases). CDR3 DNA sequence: TGCGCCAGCAGCCAAGGGTCTTCGGGGGGCTCGGGCAATGAGCAGTTCTTC. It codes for CASSQGSSGGSGNEQFF.